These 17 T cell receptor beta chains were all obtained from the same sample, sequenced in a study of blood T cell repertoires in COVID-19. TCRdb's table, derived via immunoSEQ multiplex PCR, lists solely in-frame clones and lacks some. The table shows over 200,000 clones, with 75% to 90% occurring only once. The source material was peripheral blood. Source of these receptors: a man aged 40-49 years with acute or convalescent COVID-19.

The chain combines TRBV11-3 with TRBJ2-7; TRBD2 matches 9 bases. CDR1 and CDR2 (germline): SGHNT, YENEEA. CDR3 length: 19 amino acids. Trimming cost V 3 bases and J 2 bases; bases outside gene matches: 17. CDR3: CASSLQASGDSAAPYEQYF. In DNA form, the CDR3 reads TGTGCCAGCAGCTTGCAGGCTAGCGGGGACTCCGCAGCCCCCTACGAGCAGTACTTC.

The CDR3 loop reads CASMLQGDGNTIYF. CDR3 DNA sequence: TGTGCCAGCATGCTCCAGGGGGACGGGAACACCATATATTTT. This rearrangement joins TRBV2 to TRBJ1-3, with 7 bases aligning to TRBD1. The V gene end was trimmed by 7 bases and the J gene end by 7 bases; junction bases not matched to a gene: 10. In germline, CDR1 is SNHLY, CDR2 FYNNEI. The CDR3 runs to 14 residues.

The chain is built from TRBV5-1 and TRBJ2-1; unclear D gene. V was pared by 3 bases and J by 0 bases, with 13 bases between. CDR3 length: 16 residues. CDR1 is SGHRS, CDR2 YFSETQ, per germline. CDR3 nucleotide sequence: TGCGCCAGCAGCTCTCGAGATATGAGCTCCTACAATGAGCAGTTCTTC. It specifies CASSSRDMSSYNEQFF.

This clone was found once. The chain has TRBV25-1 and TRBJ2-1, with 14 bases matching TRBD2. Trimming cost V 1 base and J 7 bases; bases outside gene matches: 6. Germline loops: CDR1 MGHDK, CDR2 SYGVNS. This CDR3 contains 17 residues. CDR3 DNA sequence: TGTGCCAGCAGTGAATTCACCGGGACTAGCGGGAGTAATGAGCAGTTCTTC. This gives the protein CASSEFTGTSGSNEQFF.

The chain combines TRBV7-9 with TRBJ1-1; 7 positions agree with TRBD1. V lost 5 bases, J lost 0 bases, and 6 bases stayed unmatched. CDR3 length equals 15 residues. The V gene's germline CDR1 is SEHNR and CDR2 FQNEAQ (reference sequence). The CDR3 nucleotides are TGTGCCAGCAGCCAGGGGACAGTCATGAACACTGAAGCTTTCTTT. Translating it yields CASSQGTVMNTEAFF.

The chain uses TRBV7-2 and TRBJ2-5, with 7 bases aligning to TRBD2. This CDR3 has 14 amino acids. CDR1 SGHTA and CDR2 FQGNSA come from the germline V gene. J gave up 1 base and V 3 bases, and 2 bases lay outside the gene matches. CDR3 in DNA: TGTGCCAGCAGCTTTTCGGGGGGCCAAGAGACCCAGTACTTC. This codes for CASSFSGGQETQYF.

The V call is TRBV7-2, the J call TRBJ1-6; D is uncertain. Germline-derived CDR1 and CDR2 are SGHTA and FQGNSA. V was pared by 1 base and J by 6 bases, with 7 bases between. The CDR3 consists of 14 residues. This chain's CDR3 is CASSLGGVNSPLHF. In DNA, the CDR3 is TGTGCCAGCAGCTTAGGGGGAGTTAATTCACCCCTCCACTTT. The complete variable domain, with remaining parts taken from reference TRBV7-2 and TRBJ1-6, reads GAGVSQSPSNKVTEKGKDVELRCDPISGHTALYWYRQSLGQGLEFLIYFQGNSAPDKSGLPSDRFSAERTGGSVSTLTIQRTQQEDSAVYLCASSLGGVNSPLHFGNGTRLTVT.

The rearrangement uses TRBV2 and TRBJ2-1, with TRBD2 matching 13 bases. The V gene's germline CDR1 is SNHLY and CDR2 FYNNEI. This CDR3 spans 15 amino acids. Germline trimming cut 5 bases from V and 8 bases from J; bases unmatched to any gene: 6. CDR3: CASSSLAGGRDEQFF. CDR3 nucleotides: TGTGCCAGCAGTTCACTAGCGGGGGGGCGCGATGAGCAGTTCTTC.

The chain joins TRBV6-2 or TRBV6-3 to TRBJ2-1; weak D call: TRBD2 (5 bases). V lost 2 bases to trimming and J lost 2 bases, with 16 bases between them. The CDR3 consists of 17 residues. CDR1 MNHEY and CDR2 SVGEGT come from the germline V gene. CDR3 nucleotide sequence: TGTGCCAGCAGTTACCCGAGGGTAGCGTTAACCTACAATGAGCAGTTCTTC. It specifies CASSYPRVALTYNEQFF.

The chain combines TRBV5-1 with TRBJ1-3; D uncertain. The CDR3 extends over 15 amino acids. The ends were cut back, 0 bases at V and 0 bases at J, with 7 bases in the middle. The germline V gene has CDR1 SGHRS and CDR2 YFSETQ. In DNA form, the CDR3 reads TGCGCCAGCAGCTTGGAAGGACTCTCTGGAAACACCATATATTTT. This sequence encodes CASSLEGLSGNTIYF.

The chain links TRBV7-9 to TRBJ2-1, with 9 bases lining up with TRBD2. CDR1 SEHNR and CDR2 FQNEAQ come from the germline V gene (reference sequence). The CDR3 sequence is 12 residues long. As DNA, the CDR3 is TGTGCGGGGGGACTAGCCGGGAATGAGCAGTTCTTC. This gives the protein CAGGLAGNEQFF.

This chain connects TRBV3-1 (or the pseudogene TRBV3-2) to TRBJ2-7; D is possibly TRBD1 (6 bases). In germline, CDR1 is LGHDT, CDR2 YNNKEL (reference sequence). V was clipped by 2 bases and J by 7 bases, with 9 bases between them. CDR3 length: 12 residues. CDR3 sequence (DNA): TGTGCCAGCAGCCAAACAGGGATTGAGCAGTACTTC. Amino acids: CASSQTGIEQYF.

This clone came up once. The CDR3 reads CASSYDPQRGLEQYF. The DNA for the CDR3 is TGTGCCAGCAGCTACGACCCCCAGCGGGGGCTCGAGCAGTACTTC. V and J are TRBV5-4 and TRBJ2-7, with 8 bases fitting TRBD2. V gave up 3 bases and J gave up 6 bases; unmatched junction bases: 11. This CDR3 spans 15 amino acids. Germline V gene sequence: CDR1 SGHNT, CDR2 YYREEE (reference sequence).

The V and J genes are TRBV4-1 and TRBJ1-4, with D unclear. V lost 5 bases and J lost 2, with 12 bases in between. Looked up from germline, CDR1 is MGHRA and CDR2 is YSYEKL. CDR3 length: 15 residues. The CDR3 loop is CASSLPEATNEKLFF. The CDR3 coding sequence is TGCGCCAGCAGCTTACCGGAGGCCACTAATGAAAAACTGTTTTTT.

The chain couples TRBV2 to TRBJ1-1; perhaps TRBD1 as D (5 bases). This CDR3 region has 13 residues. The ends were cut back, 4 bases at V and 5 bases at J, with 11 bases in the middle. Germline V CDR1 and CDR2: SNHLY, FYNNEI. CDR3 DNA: TGTGCCAGCAGTGGCAGGAGGGGTACTGAAGCTTTCTTT. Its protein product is CASSGRRGTEAFF.

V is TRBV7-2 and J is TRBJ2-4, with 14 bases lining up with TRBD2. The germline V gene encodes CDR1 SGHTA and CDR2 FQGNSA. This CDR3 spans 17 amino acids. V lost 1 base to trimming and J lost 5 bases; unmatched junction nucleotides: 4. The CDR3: CASSLGLAGGPQNIQYF. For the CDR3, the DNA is TGTGCCAGCAGCTTAGGACTAGCGGGAGGGCCCCAAAACATTCAGTACTTC.

The CDR3, as DNA: TGTGCCAGCAGTGAAGCAATATCGGACAGGCGGTTGAACACTGAAGCTTTCTTT. It yields the protein CASSEAISDRRLNTEAFF. The chain joins TRBV6-1 to TRBJ1-1; TRBD1 aligns across 7 bases. Germline V gives CDR1 MNHNS, CDR2 SASEGT. The junction had 10 bases not matched to a gene; V was cut back by 0 bases and J by 0 bases. This CDR3 spans 18 amino acids.